This record concerns one T cell receptor beta chain sequence. Its antigen is undetermined. The data belong to a study of shared clonotypes between healthy human individuals. Study details: The donors, a couple of women and a few men, were aged 18 to 49.

Measured with immunoSEQ multiplex PCR; TCRdb has only the in-frame clones, and not every one. This table holds over a million clones, roughly 96% found once. Germline assignment: CDR1 SGHVS and CDR2 FNYEAQ. V lost 5 bases and J lost 4, with 24 bases in between. The CDR3 is 18 amino acids. Regarding the study as a whole: Enrolling few donors narrowed the genetic and exposure-history diversity that was represented.

Input material: naive CD4+ T cells sorted from blood. Subset reported: CD45RA+ positively selected. This clonotype was sampled from a man aged 25 to 40 in good health. The J gene is TRBJ1-3, the V gene TRBV7-6; D may be TRBD1 (6 bases). The CDR3 loop is CASSPIRLGQVYGNTIYF. The CDR3 DNA follows: TGTGCCAGCAGCCCTATAAGGTTGGGACAAGTCTACGGAAACACCATATATTTT.